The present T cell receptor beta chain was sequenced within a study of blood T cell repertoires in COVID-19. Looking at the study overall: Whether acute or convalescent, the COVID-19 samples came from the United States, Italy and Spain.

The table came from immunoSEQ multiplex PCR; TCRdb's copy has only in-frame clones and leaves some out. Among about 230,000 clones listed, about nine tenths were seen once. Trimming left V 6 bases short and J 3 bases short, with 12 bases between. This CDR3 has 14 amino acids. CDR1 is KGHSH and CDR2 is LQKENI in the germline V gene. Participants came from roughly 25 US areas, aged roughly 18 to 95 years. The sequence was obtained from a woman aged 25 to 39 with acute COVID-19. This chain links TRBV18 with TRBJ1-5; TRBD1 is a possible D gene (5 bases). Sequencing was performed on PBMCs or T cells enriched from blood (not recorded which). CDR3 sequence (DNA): TGTGCCAGCTCTCTACAGGAGAACAATCAGCCCCAGCATTTT. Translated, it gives CASSLQENNQPQHF.